This paragraph reports one TCR beta chain. Sequencing used immunoSEQ multiplex PCR; TCRdb keeps in-frame clones, though not all of them. The sample yields 300,000 to 450,000 clones, 85% to 90% seen once. Participants, about 18 to 100 years old, spanned about two dozen US areas. This sample was taken from a study of blood T cell repertoires in COVID-19. Deletions cut 4 bases from V and 0 bases from J, with 7 bases between. The CDR3 extends over 13 amino acids. Germline loops: CDR1 SGHKS, CDR2 YYEKEE (reference sequence). The chain uses TRBV5-5 and TRBJ1-1; D is undetermined. The sample consisted of PBMCs or T cells enriched from blood (not recorded which). This receptor was taken from a man younger than 30 who had recovered from COVID-19. CDR3 region: CASSLNMNTEAFF. Written as DNA, the CDR3 is TGTGCCAGCAGCCTGAACATGAACACTGAAGCTTTCTTT.